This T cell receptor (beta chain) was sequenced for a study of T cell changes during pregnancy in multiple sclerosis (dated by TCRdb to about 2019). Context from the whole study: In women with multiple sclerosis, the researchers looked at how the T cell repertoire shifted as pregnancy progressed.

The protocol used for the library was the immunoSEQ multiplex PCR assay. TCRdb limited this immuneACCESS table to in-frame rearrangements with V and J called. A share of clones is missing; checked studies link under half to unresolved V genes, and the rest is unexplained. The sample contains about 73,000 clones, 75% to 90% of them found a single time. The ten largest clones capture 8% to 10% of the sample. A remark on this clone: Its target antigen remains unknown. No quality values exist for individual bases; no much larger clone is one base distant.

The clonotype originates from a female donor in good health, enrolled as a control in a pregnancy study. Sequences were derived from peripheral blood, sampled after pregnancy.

The CDR3 sequence is CASSLRSPSGYEQYF. The DNA is as follows: TGCGCCAGCAGCTTGCGGTCTCCTAGCGGGTACGAGCAGTACTTC. The sequence joins TRBV5-1 to TRBJ2-7, and TRBD2 aligns with 8 junction nucleotides. There are 15 amino acids in the CDR3, from cysteine to phenylalanine inclusive. Only the CDR3 region is kept as DNA, spanning 45 bases read in frame from base 1. For this chain, trimming is 1 base at the V end and 4 bases at the J end, and the number of junction bases without a gene match is 7. CDR1 is given as SGHRS and CDR2 as YFSETQ, both from the germline V gene.